The T cell receptor beta chain described here comes from a study of blood T cell repertoires in COVID-19. Methods used by the authors: From reference gene primer amplification, estimates of nucleated cell counts were derived. Using immunoSEQ multiplex PCR, the repertoire was profiled, and TCRdb retains in-frame clones only, with some absent. The DNA was the basis for D and trimming; V, J and clone size are from that table. Of around 62,000 clones listed, 75% to 85% are singletons. This CDR3 region has 17 residues. CDR1 is MGHRA, CDR2 YSYEKL, per germline. With V trimmed by 4 bases and J by 4 bases, 12 bases remained unmatched.

The receptor comes from a man aged 45-65 years with acute or convalescent COVID-19. Sequenced input: peripheral blood. The chain is built from TRBV4-1 and TRBJ2-3, with 9 bases fitting TRBD2. The DNA for the CDR3 is TGCGCCAGCAGCCCCCATGGGACGCGGGGGGGCGCAGATACGCAGTATTTT. Protein: CASSPHGTRGGADTQYF.